This T cell receptor beta chain was identified during a study of T cells in Graves' hyperthyroidism and ophthalmopathy. On the study more broadly: Peripheral blood sampling occurred at initial diagnosis, before any treatment.

The CDR3 extends over 16 amino acids. Trimming pared 1 base from V and 2 bases from J, leaving 15 bases between. Germline V gives CDR1 LGHDT, CDR2 YNNKEL (reference sequence). This clonotype was counted only a few times. Template material for amplifying TCR beta CDR3 regions consisted of RNA transcripts. Researchers ran a first-round RT-PCR on the TCR CDR3 using the HTBI primer set. TCRdb fed the multiplex PCR reads into MiXCR, producing one record per CDR3 protein. This table has 600,000 or so distinct CDR3 sequences, around 16% appearing once. Each diagnosis drew on symptoms, thyroxine, TRAb, thyroid ultrasound and orbital computed tomography findings.

Sequenced: blood. The J gene is TRBJ2-7, the V gene TRBV3-1, with D perhaps being TRBD1 or TRBD2 (5 bases each). The TCR was taken from a woman aged 25 to 45 with Graves' hyperthyroidism. The CDR3 here is CASSQGMRGPTYEQYF. As DNA, the CDR3 is TGTGCCAGCAGCCAAGGTATGAGGGGCCCCACCTACGAGCAGTACTTC.